Shown below are 6 T cell receptor beta chains from a single sample sequenced in a study of blood T cell repertoires in COVID-19. The assay was immunoSEQ multiplex PCR, and TCRdb's table has in-frame clones only and misses some. The sample records a few hundred thousand clones, 84% being singletons. The sequenced sample was peripheral blood. The receptors stem from a woman aged 40 to 49 who had recovered from COVID-19.

This clone appeared once. The rearrangement joins TRBV6-5 to TRBJ2-1; 7 bases agree with TRBD1. Unmatched junction bases numbered 6, after V lost 4 bases and J lost 6 bases. Germline V gene sequence: CDR1 MNHEY, CDR2 SVGAGI. The CDR3 length is 14 residues. CDR3 sequence (DNA): TGTGCCAGCAGTTTTCAGACAGGGCCCAATGAGCAGTTCTTC. Translating it yields CASSFQTGPNEQFF.

The chain combines TRBV7-3 with TRBJ2-2; TRBD1 matches 7 bases. J gave up 6 bases and V 2 bases, and 3 bases lay outside the gene matches. This CDR3 region has 14 residues. Germline CDR1 is SGHTA and CDR2 is FQGTGA. The CDR3 region has the DNA TGTGCCAGCAGCTTATATCAGGGGGCCGGGGAGCTGTTTTTT. It is translated as CASSLYQGAGELFF.

This chain joins TRBV2 and TRBJ1-1; TRBD1 is a possible D gene (5 bases). The germline CDR1 and CDR2 sequences are SNHLY and FYNNEI. The ends were cut back, 1 base at V and 0 bases at J, with 9 bases in the middle. The CDR3 runs 15 residues. CDR3 bases: TGTGCCAGCAGTGAAGAGACAGTCATGAACACTGAAGCTTTCTTT. Protein product: CASSEETVMNTEAFF.

The chain uses TRBV29-1 and TRBJ2-5, with 8 bases identical to TRBD2. Per the germline V gene, CDR1 is SQVTM and CDR2 is ANQGSEA. The V segment lost 4 bases and the J segment 4 bases; nucleotides outside the gene matches: 5. This CDR3 is built from 13 residues. The CDR3 sequence is CSVVGGGRETQYF. DNA of the CDR3: TGCAGCGTTGTCGGCGGGGGGCGAGAGACCCAGTACTTC.

The V and J genes are TRBV6-5 and TRBJ1-1; D is ambiguous. The CDR3 runs 14 residues. From germline, CDR1 is MNHEY and CDR2 SVGAGI. V was cut by 8 bases and J by 6 bases, with 19 bases left in between. CDR3 sequence: CASLAAGMGAEAFF. DNA of the CDR3: TGTGCCAGCCTTGCCGCGGGAATGGGAGCTGAAGCTTTCTTT.

This chain joins TRBV6-2 or TRBV6-3 and TRBJ1-5, with D hard to call. CDR1 is MNHEY and CDR2 is SVGEGT in the germline V gene. The V end lost 2 bases, the J end lost 6 bases, and 8 bases lay between the germline ends. The CDR3 consists of 13 residues. The DNA for the CDR3 is TGTGCCAGCAGTTACACGGGGATTCAGCCCCAGCATTTT. It yields the protein CASSYTGIQPQHF.